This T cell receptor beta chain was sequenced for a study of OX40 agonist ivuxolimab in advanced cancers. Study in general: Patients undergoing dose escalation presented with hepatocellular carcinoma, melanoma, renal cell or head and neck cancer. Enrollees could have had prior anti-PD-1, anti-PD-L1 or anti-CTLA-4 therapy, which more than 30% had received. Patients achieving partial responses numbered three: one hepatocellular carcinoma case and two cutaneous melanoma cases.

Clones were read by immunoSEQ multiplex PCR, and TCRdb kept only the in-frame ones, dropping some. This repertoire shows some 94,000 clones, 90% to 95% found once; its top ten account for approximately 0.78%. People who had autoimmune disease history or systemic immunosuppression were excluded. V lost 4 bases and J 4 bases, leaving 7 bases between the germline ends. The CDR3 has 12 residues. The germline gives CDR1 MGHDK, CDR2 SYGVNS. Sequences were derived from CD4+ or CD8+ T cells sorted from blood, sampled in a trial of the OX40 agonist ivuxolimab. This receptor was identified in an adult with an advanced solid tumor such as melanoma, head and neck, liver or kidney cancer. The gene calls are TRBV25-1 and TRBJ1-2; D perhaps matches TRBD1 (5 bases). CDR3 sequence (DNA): TGTGCCAGCAGTGGAGGGGCCTATGGCTACACCTTC. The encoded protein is CASSGGAYGYTF.